This is a list of T cell receptor beta chains from one sample in a study of blood T cell repertoires in COVID-19. Sequencing used immunoSEQ multiplex PCR; TCRdb keeps in-frame clones, though not all of them. The top ten clones hold more than 3% of a sample with over 130,000 clones, 84% of them seen once. The sequenced sample consisted of PBMCs or T cells enriched from blood (not recorded which). These receptors all come from a man aged 45-65 years in a cohort exposed to, infected with or recovered from COVID-19 (not recorded which). Each CDR3 is given without its conserved first and last residue.

j_call: TRBJ2-2; v_call: TRBV14; cdr3_aa: ASSQRYTGELF
j_call: TRBJ1-1; v_call: TRBV4-3; cdr3_aa: ASSQGNGGEAF
j_call: TRBJ1-2; v_call: TRBV10-3; cdr3_aa: AISRSGRGGADYGYT
j_call: TRBJ1-1; v_call: TRBV6-5; cdr3_aa: ASRITANTEAF
j_call: TRBJ1-4; v_call: TRBV6-5; cdr3_aa: ASSYSRGGLGEKLF
j_call: TRBJ2-6; v_call: TRBV5-6; cdr3_aa: ASSPGLGSLSGANVLT
j_call: TRBJ1-1; v_call: TRBV5-1; cdr3_aa: ASSLGGTANTEAF
j_call: TRBJ2-7; v_call: TRBV5-1; cdr3_aa: ASSHGQGYEQY
j_call: TRBJ2-1; v_call: TRBV9; cdr3_aa: ASSAGTDLKGSEQF
j_call: TRBJ2-2; v_call: TRBV10-3; cdr3_aa: AIRGDRGPGNGELF
j_call: TRBJ2-5; v_call: TRBV6-2/TRBV6-3; cdr3_aa: ASSQGVPETQY
j_call: TRBJ1-6; v_call: TRBV12-3/TRBV12-4; cdr3_aa: ASREQDNSPLH
j_call: TRBJ1-5; v_call: TRBV5-4; cdr3_aa: ASSLASGRSNQPQH
j_call: TRBJ1-4; v_call: TRBV5-1; cdr3_aa: ASTPLGGNEKLF
j_call: TRBJ2-2; v_call: TRBV5-1; cdr3_aa: ASSLDRANTGELF
j_call: TRBJ1-5; v_call: TRBV18; cdr3_aa: ASSNRDGSNQPQH
j_call: TRBJ1-2; v_call: TRBV13; cdr3_aa: ASSFQQGGYT
j_call: TRBJ2-6; v_call: TRBV24-1; cdr3_aa: ATSDTGSGANVLT
j_call: TRBJ1-6; v_call: TRBV19; cdr3_aa: ASSPTGGTNSPLH
j_call: TRBJ2-7; v_call: TRBV5-6; cdr3_aa: ASSSGLPDEQY
j_call: TRBJ1-1; v_call: TRBV11-1; cdr3_aa: ASSLDQPGTEAF
j_call: TRBJ1-4; v_call: TRBV6-2/TRBV6-3; cdr3_aa: ASSLYPGQAATNEKLF
j_call: TRBJ1-6; v_call: TRBV10-2; cdr3_aa: ASSESALGGSPLH